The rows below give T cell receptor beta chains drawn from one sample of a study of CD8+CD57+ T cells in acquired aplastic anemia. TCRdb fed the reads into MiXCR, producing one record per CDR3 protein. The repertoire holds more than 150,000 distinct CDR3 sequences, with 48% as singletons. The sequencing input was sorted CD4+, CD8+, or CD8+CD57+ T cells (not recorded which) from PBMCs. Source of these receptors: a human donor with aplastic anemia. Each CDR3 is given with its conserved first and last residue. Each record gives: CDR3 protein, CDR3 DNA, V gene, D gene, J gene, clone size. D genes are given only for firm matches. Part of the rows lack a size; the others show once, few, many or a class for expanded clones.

CDR3aa: CSAAPRGRAGIQETQYF
CDR3nt: TGCAGCGCCGCTCCCCGGGGGCGAGCGGGAATACAAGAGACCCAGTACTTC
v_gene: TRBV29-1
d_gene: -
j_gene: TRBJ2-5
abundance: -

CDR3aa: CSAINHRGGNTEAFF
CDR3nt: TGCAGTGCTATAAACCACAGGGGCGGCAACACTGAAGCTTTCTTT
v_gene: TRBV20-1
d_gene: TRBD1
j_gene: TRBJ1-1
abundance: many

CDR3aa: CASRTGTGVIETQYF
CDR3nt: TGCGCCAGCAGGACCGGGACAGGGGTTATCGAGACCCAGTACTTC
v_gene: TRBV5-1
d_gene: TRBD1
j_gene: TRBJ2-5
abundance: many

CDR3aa: CATSRDRGIGGANVLTF
CDR3nt: TGTGCCACCAGCAGGGACAGGGGGATAGGTGGGGCCAACGTCCTGACTTTC
v_gene: TRBV15
d_gene: TRBD1
j_gene: TRBJ2-6
abundance: few

CDR3aa: CASSYSKTSGRGEQFF
CDR3nt: TGTGCCAGCAGTTACTCGAAGACTAGCGGGAGGGGTGAGCAGTTCTTC
v_gene: TRBV6-2/TRBV6-3
d_gene: TRBD2
j_gene: TRBJ2-1
abundance: -

CDR3aa: CASSDQGGNQPQHF
CDR3nt: TGTGCCAGCAGTGACCAGGGGGGAAATCAGCCCCAGCATTTT
v_gene: TRBV6-1
d_gene: TRBD1
j_gene: TRBJ1-5
abundance: -

CDR3aa: CAISGQGNEQYF
CDR3nt: TGTGCCATCAGTGGTCAGGGAAACGAGCAGTACTTC
v_gene: TRBV10-3
d_gene: -
j_gene: TRBJ2-7
abundance: -

CDR3aa: CASSERLARGVSYEQYF
CDR3nt: TGTGCCAGCAGCGAACGACTAGCACGGGGGGTTTCCTACGAGCAGTACTTC
v_gene: TRBV7-6
d_gene: TRBD2
j_gene: TRBJ2-7
abundance: -

CDR3aa: CSARRGFEAFF
CDR3nt: TGCAGTGCTAGACGGGGCTTTGAAGCTTTCTTT
v_gene: TRBV20-1
d_gene: -
j_gene: TRBJ1-1
abundance: -

CDR3aa: CASSVATSSYEQYF
CDR3nt: TGTGCCAGCAGCGTAGCTACAAGCTCCTACGAGCAGTACTTC
v_gene: TRBV9
d_gene: -
j_gene: TRBJ2-7
abundance: -

CDR3aa: CAGSRDYNEQFF
CDR3nt: TGTGCCGGAAGCCGGGACTACAATGAGCAGTTCTTC
v_gene: TRBV5-4
d_gene: -
j_gene: TRBJ2-1
abundance: once

CDR3aa: CSVGGGSGQHF
CDR3nt: TGCAGCGTCGGGGGGGGGAGTGGACAGCATTTT
v_gene: TRBV29-1
d_gene: -
j_gene: TRBJ1-5
abundance: -

CDR3aa: CSSMAGGLGTQYF
CDR3nt: TGCAGCTCTATGGCGGGGGGGCTTGGGACCCAGTACTTC
v_gene: TRBV20-1
d_gene: TRBD2
j_gene: TRBJ2-5
abundance: -

CDR3aa: CSVEKAGGEKLFF
CDR3nt: TGCAGCGTCGAAAAAGCAGGGGGGGAAAAACTGTTTTTT
v_gene: TRBV29-1
d_gene: TRBD1
j_gene: TRBJ1-4
abundance: -